This T cell receptor beta chain was retrieved from a study of blood T cell repertoires in COVID-19. Looking at the study overall: The samples span acute and convalescent COVID-19 from the United States, Italy and Spain.

On this clone: This sequence may be a read error, since a much larger clone differs from it by one base.

Study processing details: Estimates of nucleated cell counts were drawn from the amplification of reference gene primers. Libraries were prepared by immunoSEQ multiplex PCR; TCRdb keeps only in-frame clonotypes and omits some of them. The V and J calls and clone size are taken from that table; D and trimming were inferred from the DNA. The repertoire holds over 150,000 clones, with approximately 79% as singletons. The CDR3 has 16 residues. Germline V CDR1 and CDR2: SNHLY, FYNNEI. The rearrangement uses TRBV2 and TRBJ2-3, with 8 bases that match TRBD2. The sample taken for sequencing was peripheral blood. This TCR was sampled from a woman aged 45-65 years with acute or convalescent COVID-19. The DNA for the CDR3 is TGTGCCAGCTGTGAAACGGCGGGGGGATACACAGATACGCAGTATTTT. Encoded protein: CASCETAGGYTDTQYF.